This passage covers 20 T cell receptor beta chains from one sample sequenced in a study of blood T cell repertoires in COVID-19. Profiled with immunoSEQ multiplex PCR; TCRdb holds only in-frame clones, not every one. This table has under 300,000 clones, approximately 79% appearing once. The sample consisted of peripheral blood. Every receptor here comes from a woman aged 40 to 50 with active or convalescent COVID-19.

The V call is TRBV15, the J call TRBJ1-2; no reliable D call. This CDR3 spans 15 amino acids. Germline V lookup: CDR1 LNHNV, CDR2 YYDKDF (reference sequence). V lost 3 bases and J 3 bases, leaving 14 bases between the germline ends. For the CDR3, the DNA is TGTGCCACCAGCAGCCGACTAGTAGAAGACTATGGCTACACCTTC. Encoded protein: CATSSRLVEDYGYTF.

The chain links TRBV6-5 to TRBJ2-5, with 8 positions matching TRBD1. The CDR3 is made up of 13 amino acids. The germline V gene has CDR1 MNHEY and CDR2 SVGAGI. Trimming at V came to 6 bases and at J to 5 bases, leaving 5 bases not matched to a gene. CDR3 nucleotides: TGTGCCAGCAGGGAGACAGGGGTGGAGACCCAGTACTTC. Translation gives CASRETGVETQYF.

CDR3 nucleotide sequence: TGTGCCAGCAAGGGGGAGGGGGCTGAAGCTTTCTTT. It translates to CASKGEGAEAFF. The V and J genes are TRBV2 and TRBJ1-1; a possible D gene is TRBD1 (6 bases). Between the trimmed V and J ends, which lost 7 bases and 6 bases, there was a span of 12 bases. Germline CDR1 SNHLY, CDR2 FYNNEI. CDR3 length: 12 amino acids.

This chain uses TRBV10-3 with TRBJ1-2; D is uncertain. The germline V gene encodes CDR1 ENHRY and CDR2 SYGVKD. This CDR3 region has 14 residues. V lost 5 bases, J lost 7 bases, and 17 bases lay in between. DNA for the CDR3: TGTGCCATCAGTCCAAGGTCCACGGAGCGTGGCTACACCTTC. The encoded protein is CAISPRSTERGYTF.

This chain links TRBV3-1 (or the pseudogene TRBV3-2) with TRBJ2-3; D remains ambiguous. Trimming removed 4 bases from V and 6 bases from J, with 14 bases in between. The CDR3 is 14 residues long. Germline V gene sequence: CDR1 LGHDT, CDR2 YNNKEL (reference sequence). CDR3 in amino acids: CASSPQSSGDTQYF. The DNA of the CDR3 is TGTGCCAGCAGCCCTCAGAGCTCCGGGGATACGCAGTATTTT.

The chain uses TRBV7-9 and TRBJ1-5, with a tentative D call TRBD1 (5 bases). The CDR3 totals 16 residues. V lost 3 bases and J 5 bases, leaving 17 bases between the germline ends. Germline CDR1 and CDR2: SEHNR and FQNEAQ (reference sequence). The CDR3 DNA sequence: TGTGCCAGCAGCTTGGGGACTACAGTGAGGGATCAGCCCCAGCATTTT. Protein product: CASSLGTTVRDQPQHF.

This clone showed up just once. This chain links TRBV28 with TRBJ2-3; D might be TRBD2 (6 bases). The CDR3 covers 13 residues. The V gene lost 10 bases and the J gene lost 3 bases, with 14 bases spanning the gap. Germline V CDR1 and CDR2: MDHEN, SYDVKM. The CDR3, as DNA: TGTGCCATCCCGGGGGACCTTACAGATACGCAGTATTTT. It codes for CAIPGDLTDTQYF.

The genes are TRBV5-6 and TRBJ2-3; no clear D. The germline V and J ends were trimmed by 5 bases and 5 bases, with 15 bases remaining between them. The CDR3 has 14 amino acids. In germline, CDR1 is SGHDT, CDR2 YYEEEE. The CDR3 here is CASSPSVRGDTQYF. The CDR3 coding sequence is TGTGCCAGCAGTCCTTCAGTCAGAGGAGATACGCAGTATTTT.

This clone showed up just a few times. The chain recombines TRBV5-8 with TRBJ1-2; tentative D call: TRBD1 (5 bases). Deletions cut 4 bases from V and 5 bases from J, with 6 bases between. The CDR3 length is 11 residues. Germline loops: CDR1 SGHTS, CDR2 YDEGEE. The CDR3 DNA reads TGTGCCAGCAGCCGGACATATGGCTACACCTTC. Its protein is CASSRTYGYTF.

V and J are TRBV10-2 and TRBJ1-1, with D tentatively TRBD1 (5 bases). From germline, CDR1 is WSHSY and CDR2 SAAADI. The length of the CDR3 is 13 residues. Trimming removed 8 bases from V and 5 bases from J, with 15 bases in between. CDR3 sequence: CASGLRGGTEAFF. The CDR3 DNA follows: TGCGCCAGCGGGCTGAGGGGAGGGACTGAAGCTTTCTTT.

The rearrangement uses TRBV15 and TRBJ2-7; 8 bases match TRBD1. Per the germline V gene, CDR1 is LNHNV and CDR2 is YYDKDF (reference sequence). V dropped 0 bases and J dropped 4; count of bases not matched to a gene: 5. This CDR3 spans 15 amino acids. The CDR3 DNA reads TGTGCCACCAGCAGAGACAGGGGGCCGGGGTACGAGCAGTACTTC. This sequence encodes CATSRDRGPGYEQYF. Using reference TRBV15 and TRBJ2-7 for the parts outside the CDR3, the full variable domain is DAMVIQNPRYQVTQFGKPVTLSCSQTLNHNVMYWYQQKSSQAPKLLFHYYDKDFNNEADTPDNFQSRRPNTSFCFLDIRSPGLGDTAMYLCATSRDRGPGYEQYFGPGTRLTVT.

The genes are TRBV18 and TRBJ2-7, with 7 bases identical to TRBD1. Trimming at V came to 4 bases and at J to 8 bases, leaving 8 bases not matched to a gene. The CDR3 runs to 13 residues. Looked up from germline, CDR1 is KGHSH and CDR2 is LQKENI. For the CDR3, the DNA is TGTGCCAGCTCACGAGGACAGGAAGAGAAGCAGTACGTC. Protein: CASSRGQEEKQYV.

The chain employs TRBV7-9 and TRBJ1-1; no reliable D call. Looked up from germline, CDR1 is SEHNR and CDR2 is FQNEAQ (reference sequence). Trimming shortened V by 4 bases and J by 11 bases, and 14 bases separated the two germline ends. This CDR3 spans 12 amino acids. The CDR3 DNA reads TGTGCCAGCAGCTCGATGGAGGTCGGCGCTTTCTTT. Amino acids: CASSSMEVGAFF. The whole variable domain, remainder taken from reference TRBV7-9 and TRBJ1-1, is DTGVSQNPRHKITKRGQNVTFRCDPISEHNRLYWYRQTLGQGPEFLTYFQNEAQLEKSRLLSDRFSAERPKGSFSTLEIQRTEQGDSAMYLCASSSMEVGAFFGQGTRLTVV.

Written as DNA, the CDR3 is TGTGCCAGCAGCCCCCGGGTGGACGCAGGGAACACCATATATTTT. It codes for CASSPRVDAGNTIYF. J is TRBJ1-3 and V is TRBV14; D might be TRBD1 (5 bases). The CDR3 is 15 residues long. Germline CDR1 and CDR2: SGHDN and FVKESK. V shed 4 bases and J shed 7 bases, with 17 bases lying between them.

V is TRBV10-3 and J is TRBJ1-4; D may be TRBD1 (5 bases). Germline V CDR1 and CDR2: ENHRY, SYGVKD. Trimming removed 6 bases from V and 5 bases from J, with 7 bases in between. This CDR3 comprises 12 residues. CDR3: CAIRAGNEKLFF. The CDR3 DNA reads TGTGCCATCAGGGCAGGGAATGAAAAACTGTTTTTT.

The chain carries TRBV5-4 and TRBJ2-7, with D perhaps matching TRBD2 (5 bases). The length of the CDR3 is 14 residues. Germline V lookup: CDR1 SGHNT, CDR2 YYREEE (reference sequence). Trimming removed 0 bases from V and 2 bases from J, with 9 bases in between. CDR3 DNA sequence: TGTGCCAGCAGCTTGGCACCGGGAACCTACGAGCAGTACGTC. It translates to CASSLAPGTYEQYV.

The J gene is TRBJ1-6, the V gene TRBV28; TRBD1 might be the D (5 bases). Germline loops: CDR1 MDHEN, CDR2 SYDVKM. The V and J ends lost 3 bases and 7 bases respectively, with 10 bases between them. CDR3 length: 14 amino acids. The CDR3 coding sequence is TGTGCCAGCAGTTTGGCAGGGATGAATTCACCCCTCCACTTT. Its protein product is CASSLAGMNSPLHF. The full variable domain, completed using reference TRBV28 and TRBJ1-6, is DVKVTQSSRYLVKRTGEKVFLECVQDMDHENMFWYRQDPGLGLRLIYFSYDVKMKEKGDIPEGYSVSREKKERFSLILESASTNQTSMYLCASSLAGMNSPLHFGNGTRLTVT.

This clone has a handful of counts. This chain joins TRBV19 and TRBJ1-3, with 11 bases identical to TRBD1. Looked up from germline, CDR1 is LNHDA and CDR2 is SQIVND (reference sequence). The V gene end was trimmed by 5 bases and the J gene end by 0 bases; junction bases not matched to a gene: 3. The CDR3 sequence is 16 residues long. This CDR3 reads CASSFGTGGSGNTIYF. The CDR3 nucleotides read TGTGCCAGTAGTTTTGGGACAGGGGGCTCTGGAAACACCATATATTTT.

The rearrangement uses TRBV5-5 and TRBJ1-1, with 12 nucleotides matching TRBD1. V trimming: 0 bases; J trimming: 6 bases; junction bases outside the gene matches: 3. Germline values: CDR1 SGHKS, CDR2 YYEKEE (reference sequence). CDR3 length: 15 amino acids. The CDR3 nucleotides read TGTGCCAGCAGCTTGGTCGGGACAGGGGGCGCTGAAGCTTTCTTT. Protein product: CASSLVGTGGAEAFF.

The chain couples TRBV7-8 to TRBJ2-3, with 7 bases lining up with TRBD2. Germline-derived CDR1 and CDR2 are SGHVS and FQNEAQ. This CDR3 comprises 16 residues. Germline trimming cut 2 bases from V and 5 bases from J; bases unmatched to any gene: 10. The CDR3 loop is CASSLSGGSPVDTQYF. The CDR3, as DNA: TGTGCCAGCAGCTTAAGCGGCGGGAGCCCTGTAGATACGCAGTATTTT.